This T cell receptor (beta chain) was sequenced for a study of CD8 T cells in ankylosing spondylitis. Study conclusions and caveats: Reportedly, significant enrichment of disease-linked clones occurred in matched ankylosing spondylitis synovial fluid. CD8+ cells made up the disease-linked clones, which were relatively rare in peripheral blood. Past studies reported some motif variants in reactive arthritis synovial fluid and blood.

The authors made TCR beta libraries by quantitative 5'-RACE with molecular barcodes. TCRdb itself ran the 5' RACE reads through MiXCR, one entry per CDR3 protein. Altogether about 220,000 distinct CDR3 sequences are present, 10% to 13% being singletons, with the ten largest covering approximately 20%. This clonotype was seen repeatedly, ten times or more. Its specificity is unknown. The CDR3 is made up of 12 amino acids. Trimming pared 5 bases from V and 5 bases from J, leaving 10 bases between. In germline, CDR1 is MGHDK, CDR2 SYGVNS. This rearrangement joins TRBV25-1 to TRBJ2-7, with unresolved D. Source material: blood, either unsorted or a sorted T cell fraction (not recorded which). The sequence derives from a male donor with ankylosing spondylitis or in good health (not recorded which). DNA for the CDR3: TGTGCCAGCAGTTTAGACCTAGACGAGCAGTACTTC. Protein product: CASSLDLDEQYF.